This T cell receptor beta chain stems from a study of molecular identifiers for immune sequencing clone quantification. This clonotype has a count of ten or more. The germline V gene encodes CDR1 LGHNA and CDR2 YSLEER. The CDR3 length is 15 residues. V gave up 0 bases and J gave up 8 bases, with 16 bases separating them. One entry per CDR3 protein results from TCRdb running MiXCR on the PCR reads. Of hundreds of thousands of distinct CDR3 sequences listed, roughly 23% are singletons. The source is a human donor in good health. Some libraries in this study had Jurkat cell RNA spiked in. The V and J genes are TRBV4-3 and TRBJ1-1; the D is unclear. The sample was naive CD8+ T cells from blood, with Jurkat cell RNA spiked in. The sample's subset: FACS-sorted CD8+CD4-CCR7+CD45RA+ naive T cells. The CDR3 coding sequence is TGCGCCAGCAGCCAAGATATAGTCGGTTCCAGGGAAGCTTTCTTT. As protein: CASSQDIVGSREAFF.